This T cell receptor beta chain was identified during a study of cytomegalovirus exposure and HLA in healthy donors. Clones were sequenced by immunoSEQ multiplex PCR, and TCRdb holds only the in-frame ones, with some missing. The profile shows 100,000 to 120,000 clones, 90% to 97% of them singletons. Source material: PBMCs. The receptors come from a woman aged 18-29 years in good health and CMV-seronegative.

This clone was found once. The V gene is TRBV28, the J gene TRBJ2-3, with D possibly matching TRBD1 (5 bases). The CDR3 contains 16 residues. CDR1 is MDHEN, CDR2 SYDVKM, per germline. Between the trimmed V and J ends, which lost 1 base and 2 bases, there was a span of 13 bases. CDR3 DNA: TGTGCCAGCAGTTTATACCCAGGGTCTCCCACAGATACGCAGTATTTT. Translated: CASSLYPGSPTDTQYF.